Listed below are T cell receptor beta chains from one sample, sequenced in a study of cytomegalovirus exposure and HLA in healthy donors. Clones were sequenced by immunoSEQ multiplex PCR, and TCRdb holds only the in-frame ones, with some missing. The sample records about 130,000 clones, 60% to 75% being singletons. Sequencing used PBMCs. The receptors were sampled from a human donor in good health. Each CDR3 is given with its conserved first and last residue. A D gene is named only where the DNA matches it firmly. Clone size is not always given. Where it is, it says once, few, many or a class for expanded clones.

cdr3_nt | cdr3_aa | clone_size | j_call | v_call | d_call
TGTGCCAGCAGTCCTCTAGCGGGAGGATCCTACAATGAGCAGTTCTTC | CASSPLAGGSYNEQFF | NA | TRBJ2-1 | TRBV28 | TRBD2
TGTGCCAGCAGTGAATGGCAGAGGAGGGAAATTCACAATGAGCAGTTCTTC | CASSEWQRREIHNEQFF | few | TRBJ2-1 | TRBV2 | NA
TGTGCCAGCTCACCCCGGACAGGGGAGGGTGAGCAGTTCTTC | CASSPRTGEGEQFF | NA | TRBJ2-1 | TRBV18 | TRBD1
TGTGCCAGCAACCCGGGACAGGTTGGCAATGAGCAGTTCTTC | CASNPGQVGNEQFF | NA | TRBJ2-1 | TRBV7-2 | TRBD1
TGCAGCGTTGGGACGGGGGGGCTTATAGATACGCAGTATTTT | CSVGTGGLIDTQYF | NA | TRBJ2-3 | TRBV29-1 | TRBD2
TGTGCCAGCAGTTCAGGGGGCGGCAATCAGCCCCAGCATTTT | CASSSGGGNQPQHF | NA | TRBJ1-5 | TRBV2 | TRBD1
TGTGCCAGCAGTCCCGGAGGACTAGCGGGAGTAGCGCAGTACTTC | CASSPGGLAGVAQYF | NA | TRBJ2-7 | TRBV7-2 | TRBD2
TGTGCCAGCAGCCCAGGACTCTTCTACGAGCAGTACTTC | CASSPGLFYEQYF | NA | TRBJ2-7 | TRBV14 | NA
TGTGCCAGCTCACCCCTTCCTTTGTTTGTTAATAGCAATCAGCCCCAGCATTTT | CASSPLPLFVNSNQPQHF | NA | TRBJ1-5 | TRBV18 | NA
TGTGCCAGCAGTCCGGGGGGAGACAATGAGCAGTTCTTC | CASSPGGDNEQFF | NA | TRBJ2-1 | TRBV27 | TRBD2
TGTGCCAGCAGGATTTTGCGGGAGGGCCTCGAGACCCAGTACTTC | CASRILREGLETQYF | NA | TRBJ2-5 | TRBV6-5 | TRBD2
TGCGCCAGCAGCGAATGGGACAGGGGGCAAGATACGCAGTATTTT | CASSEWDRGQDTQYF | NA | TRBJ2-3 | TRBV5-1 | TRBD1
TGTGCCAGCTCACCACTAGCGGGAGTTTCGGAAGAGCAGTACTTC | CASSPLAGVSEEQYF | NA | TRBJ2-7 | TRBV18 | TRBD2
TGTGCCAGTAGCCTAGGGGGTCAGCCCCAGCATTTT | CASSLGGQPQHF | NA | TRBJ1-5 | TRBV19 | NA
TGTGCCAGCAGTTATAGCGGGAGGGACACAGATACGCAGTATTTT | CASSYSGRDTDTQYF | NA | TRBJ2-3 | TRBV2 | TRBD2
TGTGCCAGCAGTCCTCGGACAGGGTTAAATACGCAGTATTTT | CASSPRTGLNTQYF | NA | TRBJ2-3 | TRBV28 | TRBD1
TGCGCCAGCAGCCCAACACGGGTCGGTCTCCTTTTTAGTACAGATACGCAGTATTTT | CASSPTRVGLLFSTDTQYF | NA | TRBJ2-3 | TRBV4-3 | NA
TGTGCCAGCAGTTTAGGACAGGGGGAAAGGGAGACCCAGTACTTC | CASSLGQGERETQYF | once | TRBJ2-5 | TRBV27 | TRBD1
TGCGCCAGCAGCTTGGGAGGTGGGACAGGGAATTTGGAGACCCAGTACTTC | CASSLGGGTGNLETQYF | NA | TRBJ2-5 | TRBV5-1 | TRBD1
TGTGCCAGTAGTAGGGACAGGGACGAGCAGTACTTC | CASSRDRDEQYF | NA | TRBJ2-7 | TRBV19 | TRBD1
TGTGCCAGCAGTGAACCGGGTTCGCATGGCTACACCTTC | CASSEPGSHGYTF | NA | TRBJ1-2 | TRBV25-1 | NA
TGTGCCAGTAGTATCGGACTAGCGGGAGCCCTCTACGAGCAGTACTTC | CASSIGLAGALYEQYF | NA | TRBJ2-7 | TRBV19 | TRBD2
TGTGCCAGCAGTGGGGAATTTATAGGGGAGGGACGTTTCTACAATGAGCAGTTCTTC | CASSGEFIGEGRFYNEQFF | NA | TRBJ2-1 | TRBV2 | TRBD2
TGCGCCAGCAGCTTGGACAGGGTCGACAATGAGCAGTTCTTC | CASSLDRVDNEQFF | NA | TRBJ2-1 | TRBV5-1 | NA
TGTGCCAGCTCACCAACCGGGGGACAGGGCAATCAGCCCCAGCATTTT | CASSPTGGQGNQPQHF | NA | TRBJ1-5 | TRBV18 | TRBD1
TGTGCCAGCAGCTCCGGGACAACCTATGGCTACACCTTC | CASSSGTTYGYTF | NA | TRBJ1-2 | TRBV5-6 | NA
TGCAGCGTGAGATCCGCGGGGGGGGACAGGAAAGCTTTCTTT | CSVRSAGGDRKAFF | NA | TRBJ1-1 | TRBV29-1 | TRBD1
TGTGCCAGCAGTCCGGACAGCTTAAATCAGCCCCAGCATTTT | CASSPDSLNQPQHF | NA | TRBJ1-5 | TRBV28 | NA
TGTGCCAGCAGACCGGACAGGGGGCCCTACGAGCAGTACTTC | CASRPDRGPYEQYF | few | TRBJ2-7 | TRBV6-5 | TRBD1
TGTGCCAGTAGTAGGATTATAGCGGGAGGATGGACCGGGGAGCTGTTTTTT | CASSRIIAGGWTGELFF | NA | TRBJ2-2 | TRBV19 | TRBD2
TGTGCCAGCAGATCAATAGCGGGAGGCTGGGAGACCCAGTACTTC | CASRSIAGGWETQYF | NA | TRBJ2-5 | TRBV6-5 | TRBD2
TGTGCCAGCAGTTATGGGACAGGGGCCACCATTCAGTACTTC | CASSYGTGATIQYF | NA | TRBJ2-4 | TRBV27 | TRBD1
TGTGCCAGTAGGGGTACAGGGGGTCAGCCCCAGCATTTT | CASRGTGGQPQHF | few | TRBJ1-5 | TRBV19 | TRBD1
TGTGCCAGCAGCGCGACAGGAAACACTGAAGCTTTCTTT | CASSATGNTEAFF | few | TRBJ1-1 | TRBV14 | NA
TGTGCCAGCAGCCTAGGACAGGGGGCGAATGAGCAGTTCTTC | CASSLGQGANEQFF | few | TRBJ2-1 | TRBV7-9 | TRBD1
TGCAGCGTTGACGGACTAGACGGCTACAATGAGCAGTTCTTC | CSVDGLDGYNEQFF | NA | TRBJ2-1 | TRBV29-1 | TRBD2
TGTGCCAGCAGCCCCAGGCCAGGGCCGTCAGATACGCAGTATTTT | CASSPRPGPSDTQYF | few | TRBJ2-3 | TRBV5-6 | NA
TGTGCCAGCAGCCGGACGGGGGGGGAATACAATGAGCAGTTCTTC | CASSRTGGEYNEQFF | NA | TRBJ2-1 | TRBV5-6 | TRBD2
TGTGCCAGCAGTTTAACACTAGCGGGAGGCCCTTACGAGCAGTACTTC | CASSLTLAGGPYEQYF | NA | TRBJ2-7 | TRBV28 | TRBD2
TGTGCCAGCAGCGGGGGCCTGAACAATCAGCCCCAGCATTTT | CASSGGLNNQPQHF | NA | TRBJ1-5 | TRBV9 | NA
TGTGCCAGCAGTTTATGGGGAGGGACTGGAAACACCATATATTTT | CASSLWGGTGNTIYF | once | TRBJ1-3 | TRBV28 | NA
TGCAGTGCTAGGGAGTACGAGCAGTACTTC | CSAREYEQYF | NA | TRBJ2-7 | TRBV20-1 | NA
TGTGCCAGCAGTACCGGACTAGCGCCTTCCTACGAGCAGTACTTC | CASSTGLAPSYEQYF | NA | TRBJ2-7 | TRBV27 | TRBD2
TGCGCCAGCAGCCGTCTGCGGCCGGGACAGGAGGATGAAAAACTGTTTTTT | CASSRLRPGQEDEKLFF | NA | TRBJ1-4 | TRBV4-1 | TRBD1
TGTGCCAGTAGACCCGGAGGGACAGACGTCTACAATGAGCAGTTCTTC | CASRPGGTDVYNEQFF | NA | TRBJ2-1 | TRBV19 | NA
TGTGCCAGTGCCACGGGGGTCAATCAGCCCCAGCATTTT | CASATGVNQPQHF | NA | TRBJ1-5 | TRBV19 | NA
TGTGCCATCAGTGAGTCGAGGGGGGGCGGAGGTGAAAAACTGTTTTTT | CAISESRGGGGEKLFF | few | TRBJ1-4 | TRBV10-3 | NA
TGCAGCGTGGACAGGGGGCCCTACGAGCAGTACTTC | CSVDRGPYEQYF | NA | TRBJ2-7 | TRBV29-1 | TRBD1
TGTGCCAGCAGCGTGGGGACTAGCGGGAGGCCCAATGAGCAGTTCTTC | CASSVGTSGRPNEQFF | NA | TRBJ2-1 | TRBV5-4 | TRBD2
TGTGCCAGTAGTCGGAGCCTGGATACGCAGTATTTT | CASSRSLDTQYF | NA | TRBJ2-3 | TRBV19 | NA
TGTGCCAGCGCCATGGGGGGCTCCTACGAGCAGTACTTC | CASAMGGSYEQYF | NA | TRBJ2-7 | TRBV11-1 | NA
TGCGCCAGCAGCCAAGCCTGGGGGGGATCCGGGCTAACAGATACGCAGTATTTT | CASSQAWGGSGLTDTQYF | NA | TRBJ2-3 | TRBV4-1 | TRBD2
TGCGCCAGCAGCCCAAACGCGGGAGCTAACTATGGCTACACCTTC | CASSPNAGANYGYTF | NA | TRBJ1-2 | TRBV5-1 | NA
TGTGCCAGCAGCGTAGGGGGGGGGAGCGGGCCTTTCTACGAGCAGTACTTC | CASSVGGGSGPFYEQYF | few | TRBJ2-7 | TRBV9 | TRBD2
TGTGCCAGCAGAAGTCAGAACTATGGCTACACCTTC | CASRSQNYGYTF | few | TRBJ1-2 | TRBV6-1 | NA
TGTGCCAGCAGCTCAACCGGAGGGGCCGGCCCCTACAATGAGCAGTTCTTC | CASSSTGGAGPYNEQFF | NA | TRBJ2-1 | TRBV7-9 | NA
TGCGCCAGCAGCTTTTTACAGGGGGCATATGCAGATACGCAGTATTTT | CASSFLQGAYADTQYF | NA | TRBJ2-3 | TRBV4-1 | TRBD1
TGCGCCAGCAGCCCTTCCTCCACAGATACGCAGTATTTT | CASSPSSTDTQYF | NA | TRBJ2-3 | TRBV5-1 | NA